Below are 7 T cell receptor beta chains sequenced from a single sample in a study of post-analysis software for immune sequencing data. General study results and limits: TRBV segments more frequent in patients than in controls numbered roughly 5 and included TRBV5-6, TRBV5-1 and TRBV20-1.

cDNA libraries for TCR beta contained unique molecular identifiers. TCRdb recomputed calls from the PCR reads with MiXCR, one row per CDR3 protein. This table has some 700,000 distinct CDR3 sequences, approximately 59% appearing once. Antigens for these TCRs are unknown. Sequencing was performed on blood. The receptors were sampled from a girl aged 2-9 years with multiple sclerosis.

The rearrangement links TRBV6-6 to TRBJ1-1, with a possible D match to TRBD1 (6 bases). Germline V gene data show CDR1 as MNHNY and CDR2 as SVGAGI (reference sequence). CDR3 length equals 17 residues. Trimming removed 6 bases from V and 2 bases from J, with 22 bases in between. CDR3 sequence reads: CASSLSRGQLPNTEAFF. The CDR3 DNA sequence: TGTGCCAGCAGCCTTAGTCGGGGGCAACTCCCTAACACTGAAGCTTTCTTT.

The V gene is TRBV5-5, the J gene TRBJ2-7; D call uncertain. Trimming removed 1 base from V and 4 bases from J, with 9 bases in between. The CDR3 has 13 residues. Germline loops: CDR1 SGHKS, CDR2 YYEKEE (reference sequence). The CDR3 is CASSLNGNYEQYF. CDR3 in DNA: TGTGCCAGCAGCTTGAATGGGAATTACGAGCAGTACTTC. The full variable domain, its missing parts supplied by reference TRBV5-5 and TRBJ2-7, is DAGVTQSPTHLIKTRGQQVTLRCSPISGHKSVSWYQQVLGQGPQFIFQYYEKEERGRGNFPDRFSARQFPNYSSELNVNALLLGDSALYLCASSLNGNYEQYFGPGTRLTVT.

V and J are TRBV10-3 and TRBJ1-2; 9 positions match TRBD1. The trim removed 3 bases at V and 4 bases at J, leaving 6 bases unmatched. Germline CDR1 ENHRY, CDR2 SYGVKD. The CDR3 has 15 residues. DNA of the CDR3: TGTGCCATCAGTGACGGGACAGGGAACACCTATGGCTACACCTTC. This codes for CAISDGTGNTYGYTF.

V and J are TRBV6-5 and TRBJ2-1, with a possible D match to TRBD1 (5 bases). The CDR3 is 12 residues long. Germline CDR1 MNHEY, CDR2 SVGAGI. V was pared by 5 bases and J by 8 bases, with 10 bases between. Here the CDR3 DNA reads TGTGCCAGCAGTCACAGGTCCGATGAGCAGTTCTTC. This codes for CASSHRSDEQFF.

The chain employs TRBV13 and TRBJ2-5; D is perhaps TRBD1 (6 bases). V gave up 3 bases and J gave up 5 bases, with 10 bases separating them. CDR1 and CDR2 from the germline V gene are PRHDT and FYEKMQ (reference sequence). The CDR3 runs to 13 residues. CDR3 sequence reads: CASSLSQGETQYF. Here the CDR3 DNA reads TGTGCCAGCAGCTTGTCCCAGGGGGAGACCCAGTACTTC.

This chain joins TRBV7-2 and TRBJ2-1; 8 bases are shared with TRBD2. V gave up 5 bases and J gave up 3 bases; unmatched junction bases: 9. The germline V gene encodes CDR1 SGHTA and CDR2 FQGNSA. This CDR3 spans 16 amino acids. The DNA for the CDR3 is TGTGCCAGCAGCCCCGGACTAGCTCCGAACTACAATGAGCAGTTCTTC. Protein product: CASSPGLAPNYNEQFF. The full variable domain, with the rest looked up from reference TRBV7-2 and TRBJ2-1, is GAGVSQSPSNKVTEKGKDVELRCDPISGHTALYWYRQSLGQGLEFLIYFQGNSAPDKSGLPSDRFSAERTGGSVSTLTIQRTQQEDSAVYLCASSPGLAPNYNEQFFGPGTRLTVL.

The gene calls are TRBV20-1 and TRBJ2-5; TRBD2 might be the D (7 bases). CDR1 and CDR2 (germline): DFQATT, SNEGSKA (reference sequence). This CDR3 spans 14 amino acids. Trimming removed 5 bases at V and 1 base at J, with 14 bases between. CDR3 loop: CSAGRGGSQETQYF. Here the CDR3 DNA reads TGCAGTGCTGGCAGGGGAGGGAGCCAAGAGACCCAGTACTTC.